This is a list of T cell receptor beta chains from one sample in a study of blood T cells in healthy people across ages. Each CDR3 protein is one row after TCRdb ran MiXCR on the 5' RACE reads. The data show 600,000 or so distinct CDR3 sequences, 25% to 35% seen once. The sequenced sample consisted of blood. These receptors all come from a woman over 75 in good health. Both conserved end residues are part of each CDR3. D genes are given only for firm matches. The size entry is marked missing in some rows and otherwise reads once, few, many or a size class.

many	-	TRBV3-1	TRBJ2-3	TGTGCCAGCAGCTCTGGGATAAGCACAGATACGCAGTATTTT	CASSSGISTDTQYF
many	-	TRBV7-2	TRBJ1-1	TGTGCCAGCAGCTTAGTGAGGCCCAACACTGAAGCTTTCTTT	CASSLVRPNTEAFF
once	-	TRBV6-6	TRBJ2-3	TGTGCCTTCGGGAGTAGTCTTGATACGCAGTATTTT	CAFGSSLDTQYF
-	TRBD2	TRBV5-1	TRBJ2-3	TGCGCCAGCAGCTTGGAGGCTAGCGGGAACGCAGATACGCAGTATTTT	CASSLEASGNADTQYF
many	TRBD1	TRBV10-3	TRBJ1-6	TGTGCCATCAGCCCAGGGGGGGACTCACCCCTCCACTTT	CAISPGGDSPLHF
few	TRBD1	TRBV6-1	TRBJ1-6	TGTGCCAGCAGTGGTGGGACAGGGGCCAATTCACCCCTCCACTTT	CASSGGTGANSPLHF
-	TRBD2	TRBV15	TRBJ2-3	TGTGCCACCAGCAGAGATCGGACTAGCGGGGGAAACACAGATACGCAGTATTTT	CATSRDRTSGGNTDTQYF
many	-	TRBV27	TRBJ1-2	TGTGCCAGCAGTTTAGGGGCACCCCGGGACTATGGCTACACCTTC	CASSLGAPRDYGYTF
many	-	TRBV19	TRBJ2-3	TGTGCCAGTAGTATCGACGGGGCACCTAGCACAGATACGCAGTATTTT	CASSIDGAPSTDTQYF
once	TRBD2	TRBV5-1	TRBJ2-3	TGCGCCAGCAGCACGACTAGCGGGGGGGCCACAGATACGCAGTATTTT	CASSTTSGGATDTQYF
-	-	TRBV5-1	TRBJ2-7	TGTGCCAGCAGCTTCATTACAGGGTACGAGCAGTACTTC	CASSFITGYEQYF
many	TRBD2	TRBV6-6	TRBJ2-3	TGTGCCAGCAGTCCCACTAGCGGGGGGCCCGGATATCAGTATTTT	CASSPTSGGPGYQYF
-	-	TRBV10-3	TRBJ1-1	TGTGCCATTTTTCAGGGTACTGAAGCTTTCTTT	CAIFQGTEAFF
-	TRBD2	TRBV29-1	TRBJ2-7	TGCAGCGTTGAAGATATTGGCGGGAGCAACTCCTACGAGCAGTACTTC	CSVEDIGGSNSYEQYF
-	-	TRBV10-3	TRBJ2-2	TGTGCCATCAAGGCGGGACAGTTAACCGGGGAGCTGTTTTTT	CAIKAGQLTGELFF
many	TRBD1	TRBV4-1	TRBJ1-2	TGCGCCAGCAGCATCGGACAGGGGAACTATGGCTACACCTTC	CASSIGQGNYGYTF
few	-	TRBV5-1	TRBJ1-3	TGCGCCAGCAGCTTGGTTTCGTCAGGGAATGGAAACACCATATATTTT	CASSLVSSGNGNTIYF
few	-	TRBV7-9	TRBJ1-5	TGTGCCAGCAGCTTTGTTAGCAATCAGCCCCAGCATTTT	CASSFVSNQPQHF
many	-	TRBV3-1	TRBJ2-7	TGTGCCAGCAGCCCCAACTACAGGGTTTGGTACGAGCAGTACTTC	CASSPNYRVWYEQYF
many	-	TRBV5-1	TRBJ2-3	TGCGCCAGCAGCTTGGGGTACAGCACAGATACGCAGTATTTT	CASSLGYSTDTQYF
many	-	TRBV6-1	TRBJ1-2	TGTGCCAGCAGTGAAGCGGGGGACCCTAGGCTCTATGGCTACACCTTC	CASSEAGDPRLYGYTF
many	-	TRBV7-9	TRBJ2-1	TGTGCCAGCAGCTTATCCCAGTACAATGAGCAGTTCTTC	CASSLSQYNEQFF
many	TRBD2	TRBV7-3	TRBJ2-3	TGTGCCAGCAGCTTAAAAGCGGGGGATCTAGATACGCAGTATTTT	CASSLKAGDLDTQYF
-	-	TRBV6-5	TRBJ2-3	TGTGCCAGCAGTTACTCCTCGACGGGGAACCCTAGCACAGATACGCAGTATTTT	CASSYSSTGNPSTDTQYF
many	-	TRBV6-2/TRBV6-3	TRBJ2-1	TGTGCCAGCAGTTCTCCTAGTTGGAATGAGCAGTTCTTC	CASSSPSWNEQFF
many	-	TRBV20-1	TRBJ1-2	TGCAGTGCTAGTCACCTTAGTAGCTATGGCTACACCTTC	CSASHLSSYGYTF
many	-	TRBV2	TRBJ2-7	TGTGCCAGCAGTGAAGCGGGTGTTAGCGACGAGCAGTACTTC	CASSEAGVSDEQYF